The clone carrying this TCR beta chain came up once. The antigen is unknown. The source of the sample is a study of T-cell memory formation after mild COVID-19. Whole-study results and caveats: CD4/CD8 balance held among clones contracting day 15 to 85, and later expanders leaned CD4+. The appearance of some responding clones in pre-infection memory suggested that cross-reactive memory joined. Largely, contracting CD4+ clones fell within CM and EM, and contracting CD8+ clones within EMRA.

The CDR3 has 12 amino acids. The germline V gene has CDR1 MDHEN and CDR2 SYDVKM. V lost 1 base and J 8 bases, leaving 8 bases between the germline ends. Employing constant-segment primers, 5'RACE generated TCR alpha and TCR beta cDNA libraries bearing sample barcodes and UMIs. MiXCR was run by TCRdb on the 5' RACE reads, yielding one entry per CDR3 protein. The profile shows hundreds of thousands of distinct CDR3 sequences, roughly 15% of them singletons. This TCR was sampled from a man between 18 and 29 years old who had mild COVID-19 (a few samples of this study predate the infection). Cell type and time point are not known. The chain joins TRBV28 to TRBJ1-2, with D unresolved. Sequences were obtained from PBMCs or a T cell subset sorted from them (not recorded which). For the CDR3, the DNA is TGTGCCAGCAGTTTATTGGGCCTCGGCTACACCTTC. As protein: CASSLLGLGYTF.